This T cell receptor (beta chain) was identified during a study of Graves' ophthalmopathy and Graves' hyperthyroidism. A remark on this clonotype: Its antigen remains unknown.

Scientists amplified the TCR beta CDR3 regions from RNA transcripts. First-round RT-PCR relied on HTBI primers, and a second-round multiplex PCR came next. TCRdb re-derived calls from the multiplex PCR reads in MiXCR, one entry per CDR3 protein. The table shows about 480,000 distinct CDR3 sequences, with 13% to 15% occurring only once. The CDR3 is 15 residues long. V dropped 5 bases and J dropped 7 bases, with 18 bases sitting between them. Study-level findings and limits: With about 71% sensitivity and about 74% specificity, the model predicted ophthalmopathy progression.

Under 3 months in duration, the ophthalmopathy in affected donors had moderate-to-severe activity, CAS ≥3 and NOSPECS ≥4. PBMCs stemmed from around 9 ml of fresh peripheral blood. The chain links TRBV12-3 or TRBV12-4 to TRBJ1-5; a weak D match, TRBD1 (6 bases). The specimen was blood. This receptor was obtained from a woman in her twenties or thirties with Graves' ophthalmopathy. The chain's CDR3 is CASSPSGGAGQPQHF. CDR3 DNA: TGTGCCAGCAGTCCCTCGGGGGGCGCAGGGCAGCCCCAGCATTTT.